These 11 T cell receptor beta chains were sequenced from one sample in a study of CD8+ T cells in alopecia areata. Sequencing used cDNA as its template, made by extracting RNA and reverse transcribing it. Libraries were prepared by immunoSEQ multiplex PCR; TCRdb keeps only in-frame clonotypes and omits some of them. The sample carries under 150,000 clones, 62% recorded once. The sequencing sample was made of CD8+ T cells sorted from blood. Source of these receptors: a human donor in good health.

In its sample, this clone was seen a few times. The chain couples TRBV28 to TRBJ2-1; maybe TRBD2 (6 bases). The CDR3 totals 15 residues. Trimming removed 2 bases from V and 7 bases from J, with 15 bases in between. Germline V gene lookup returns CDR1 MDHEN and CDR2 SYDVKM. CDR3 in amino acids: CASSLPWRVRNEQFF. DNA for the CDR3: TGTGCCAGCAGTTTACCATGGAGGGTTCGGAATGAGCAGTTCTTC.

In its sample, this clone was seen many times. V and J are TRBV7-9 and TRBJ2-1, with D unresolved. V lost 6 bases to trimming and J lost 3 bases, with 6 bases between them. The germline CDR1 and CDR2 sequences are SEHNR and FQNEAQ (reference sequence). This CDR3 comprises 12 residues. The CDR3 DNA follows: TGTGCCAGCAGGAAGGACTACAATGAGCAGTTCTTC. Its translation: CASRKDYNEQFF.

This clone was seen once. As DNA, the CDR3 is TGTGCCAGCAGTTTAGTTGGGTTGGGAGATACGCAGTATTTT. Encoded protein: CASSLVGLGDTQYF. This chain connects TRBV28 to TRBJ2-3; D not resolved. The CDR3 runs 14 residues. V was cut by 2 bases and J by 5 bases, with 11 bases left in between. Germline-derived CDR1 and CDR2 are MDHEN and SYDVKM.

The rearrangement joins TRBV6-5 to TRBJ2-3; perhaps TRBD2 as D (5 bases). The CDR3 covers 15 residues. Trimming removed 2 bases from V and 3 bases from J, with 12 bases in between. From germline, CDR1 is MNHEY and CDR2 SVGAGI. The CDR3 DNA follows: TGTGCCAGCAGTTACATGGGGAGTAGAACAGATACGCAGTATTTT. The encoded protein is CASSYMGSRTDTQYF.

The V gene is TRBV30, the J gene TRBJ2-2; D is undetermined. This CDR3 is 14 amino acids long. The germline V gene encodes CDR1 GTSNPN and CDR2 SVGIG (reference sequence). V gave up 2 bases and J gave up 6 bases, with 13 bases separating them. For the CDR3, the DNA is TGTGCCTGGAGTCCCCCGGGTTTTGCCGGGGAGCTGTTTTTT. This translates into CAWSPPGFAGELFF.

For the CDR3, the DNA is TGTGCCACCACGAAGGCCAGGAGTATAGATACGCAGTATTTT. This encodes CATTKARSIDTQYF. The chain carries TRBV15 and TRBJ2-3; D unresolved. Per the germline V gene, CDR1 is LNHNV and CDR2 is YYDKDF (reference sequence). CDR3 length: 14 amino acids. Trimming shortened V by 7 bases and J by 5 bases, and 16 bases separated the two germline ends.

The chain joins TRBV10-3 to TRBJ2-7; TRBD1 is a possible D gene (5 bases). V was shortened by 4 bases and J by 2 bases, with 21 bases between the two germline ends. CDR3 length: 17 residues. In germline, CDR1 is ENHRY, CDR2 SYGVKD. The CDR3, as DNA: TGTGCCATCAGTGGGGGCCTGGCTAGGGGCTTTGCCTACGAGCAGTACTTC. Amino acids: CAISGGLARGFAYEQYF.

V and J are TRBV7-2 and TRBJ2-7; D unclear. Trimming stripped 1 base from V and 3 bases from J, with 7 bases between. The CDR3 has 13 amino acids. Germline CDR1 reads SGHTA; CDR2 reads FQGNSA. The CDR3 nucleotides read TGTGCCAGCAGCTTAGAGCCTTTCTACGAGCAGTACTTC. Translation gives CASSLEPFYEQYF.

This clone was seen only once. The V call is TRBV19, the J call TRBJ1-1; D possibly corresponds to TRBD1 (6 bases). V was cut by 6 bases and J by 1 base, with 15 bases left in between. The CDR3 runs to 15 residues. The germline V gene has CDR1 LNHDA and CDR2 SQIVND (reference sequence). Written as DNA, the CDR3 is TGTGCCAGTAGGAACTGGGGGCGGACGAACACTGAAGCTTTCTTT. It is translated as CASRNWGRTNTEAFF.

This chain links TRBV29-1 with TRBJ1-2; D unclear. Trimming removed 1 base from V and 8 bases from J, with 11 bases in between. CDR3 length equals 12 residues. Germline CDR1 is SQVTM and CDR2 is ANQGSEA. The chain's CDR3 is CSVEGAAFGYTF. DNA of the CDR3: TGCAGCGTTGAAGGCGCGGCGTTCGGCTACACCTTC.

This clone was seen a handful of times. The genes are TRBV27 and TRBJ2-1; the match to TRBD2 covers 11 bases. CDR1 and CDR2 from the germline V gene are MNHEY and SMNVEV (reference sequence). The CDR3 extends over 15 amino acids. V lost 8 bases, J lost 8 bases, and 11 bases stayed unmatched. CDR3 sequence reads: CASLSSLAGEDEQFF. DNA for the CDR3: TGTGCCAGCCTTTCGTCACTAGCGGGAGAAGATGAGCAGTTCTTC.